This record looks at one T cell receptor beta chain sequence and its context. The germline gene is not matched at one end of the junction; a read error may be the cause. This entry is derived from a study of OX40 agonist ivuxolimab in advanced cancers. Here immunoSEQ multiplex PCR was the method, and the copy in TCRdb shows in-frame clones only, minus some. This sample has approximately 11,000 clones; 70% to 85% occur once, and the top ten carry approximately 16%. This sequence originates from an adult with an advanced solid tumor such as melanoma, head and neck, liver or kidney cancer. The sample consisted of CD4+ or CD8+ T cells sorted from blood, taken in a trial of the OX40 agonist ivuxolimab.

The CDR3 DNA reads TGCAGCGCTGAAGGGACAGGAAAGACCCAGTACTTC. The encoded protein is CSAEGTGKTQYF. The V call is TRBV29-1, the J call TRBJ2-5; 8 bases agree with TRBD1. This CDR3 region has 12 residues. From germline, CDR1 is SQVTM and CDR2 ANQGSEA.